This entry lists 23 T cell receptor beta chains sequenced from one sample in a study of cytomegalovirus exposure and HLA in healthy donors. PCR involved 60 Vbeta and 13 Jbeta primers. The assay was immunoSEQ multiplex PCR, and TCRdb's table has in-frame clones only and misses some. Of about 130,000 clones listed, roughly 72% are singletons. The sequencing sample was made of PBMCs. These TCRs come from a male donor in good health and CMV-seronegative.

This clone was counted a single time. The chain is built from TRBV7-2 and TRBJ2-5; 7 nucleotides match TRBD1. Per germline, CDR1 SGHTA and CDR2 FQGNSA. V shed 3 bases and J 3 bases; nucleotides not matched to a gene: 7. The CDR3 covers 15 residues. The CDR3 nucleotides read TGTGCCAGCAGCTTCGGATTGACAGGGAAAGAGACCCAGTACTTC. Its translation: CASSFGLTGKETQYF.

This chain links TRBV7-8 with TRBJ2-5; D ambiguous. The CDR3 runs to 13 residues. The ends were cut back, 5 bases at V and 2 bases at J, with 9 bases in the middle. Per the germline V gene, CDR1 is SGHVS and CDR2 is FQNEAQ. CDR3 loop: CASSRDSQETQYF. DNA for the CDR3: TGTGCCAGCAGCCGCGACTCGCAAGAGACCCAGTACTTC.

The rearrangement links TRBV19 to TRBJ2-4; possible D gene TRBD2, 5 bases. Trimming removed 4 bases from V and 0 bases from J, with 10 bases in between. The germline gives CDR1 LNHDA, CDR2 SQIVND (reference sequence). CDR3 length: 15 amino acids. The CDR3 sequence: CASSTKGGAKNIQYF. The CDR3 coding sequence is TGTGCCAGTAGTACCAAAGGAGGAGCCAAAAACATTCAGTACTTC.

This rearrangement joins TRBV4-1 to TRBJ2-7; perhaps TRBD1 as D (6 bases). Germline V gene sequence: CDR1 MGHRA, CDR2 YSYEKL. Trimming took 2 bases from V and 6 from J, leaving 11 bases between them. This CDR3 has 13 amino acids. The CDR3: CASSQTGLGEQYF. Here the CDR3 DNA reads TGCGCCAGCAGCCAAACAGGGTTGGGCGAGCAGTACTTC.

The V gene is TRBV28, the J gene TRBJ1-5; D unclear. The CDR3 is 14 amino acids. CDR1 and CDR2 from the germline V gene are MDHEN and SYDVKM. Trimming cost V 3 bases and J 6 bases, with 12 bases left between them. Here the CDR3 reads CASSLRGGGQPQHF. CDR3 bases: TGTGCCAGCAGTTTGCGGGGAGGTGGTCAGCCCCAGCATTTT.

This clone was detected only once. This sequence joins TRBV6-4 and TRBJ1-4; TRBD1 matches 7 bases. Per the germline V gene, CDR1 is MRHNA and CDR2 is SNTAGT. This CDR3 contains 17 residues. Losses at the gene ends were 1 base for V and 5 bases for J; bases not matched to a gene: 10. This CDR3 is CASSDYKPGQKNEKLFF. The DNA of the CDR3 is TGTGCCAGCAGTGACTATAAACCGGGACAGAAAAATGAAAAACTGTTTTTT.

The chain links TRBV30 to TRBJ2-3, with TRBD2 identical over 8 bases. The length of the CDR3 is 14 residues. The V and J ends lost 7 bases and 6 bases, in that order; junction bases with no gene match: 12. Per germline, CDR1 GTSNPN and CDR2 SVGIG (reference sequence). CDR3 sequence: CAFIAGPLGDTQYF. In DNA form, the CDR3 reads TGTGCCTTCATAGCGGGGCCCCTCGGCGATACGCAGTATTTT.

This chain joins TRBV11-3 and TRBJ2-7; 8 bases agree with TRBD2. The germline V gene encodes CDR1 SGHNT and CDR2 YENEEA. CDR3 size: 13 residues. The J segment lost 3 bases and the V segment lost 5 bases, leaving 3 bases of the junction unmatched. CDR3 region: CASSAAGDYEQYF. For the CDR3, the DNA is TGTGCCAGCAGCGCAGCGGGGGACTACGAGCAGTACTTC.

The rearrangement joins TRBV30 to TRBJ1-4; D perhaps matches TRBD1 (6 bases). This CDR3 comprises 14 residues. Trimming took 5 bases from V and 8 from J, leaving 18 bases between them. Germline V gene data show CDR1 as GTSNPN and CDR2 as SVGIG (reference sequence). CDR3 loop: CAWHTGTLGEKLFF. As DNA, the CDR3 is TGTGCCTGGCATACAGGGACCCTCGGGGAAAAACTGTTTTTT. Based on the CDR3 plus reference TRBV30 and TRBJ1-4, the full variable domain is SQTIHQWPATLVQPVGSPLSLECTVEGTSNPNLYWYRQAAGRGLQLLFYSVGIGQISSEVPQNLSASRPQDRQFILSSKKLLLSDSGFYLCAWHTGTLGEKLFFGSGTQLSVL.

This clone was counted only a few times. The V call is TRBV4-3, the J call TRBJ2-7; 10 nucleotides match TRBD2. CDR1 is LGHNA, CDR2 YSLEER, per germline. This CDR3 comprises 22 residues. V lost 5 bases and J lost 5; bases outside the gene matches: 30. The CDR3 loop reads CASSASAGFGASGSSRFDEQYF. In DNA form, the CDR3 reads TGCGCCAGCAGCGCCAGTGCCGGGTTCGGGGCTAGCGGGAGTTCTAGGTTCGACGAGCAGTACTTC.

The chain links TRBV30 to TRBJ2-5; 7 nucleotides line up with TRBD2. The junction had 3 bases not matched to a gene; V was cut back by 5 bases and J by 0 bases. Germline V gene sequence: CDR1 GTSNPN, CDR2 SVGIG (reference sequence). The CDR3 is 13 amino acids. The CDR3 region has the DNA TGTGCCTGGGGGGGGGAGAACCAAGAGACCCAGTACTTC. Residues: CAWGGENQETQYF.

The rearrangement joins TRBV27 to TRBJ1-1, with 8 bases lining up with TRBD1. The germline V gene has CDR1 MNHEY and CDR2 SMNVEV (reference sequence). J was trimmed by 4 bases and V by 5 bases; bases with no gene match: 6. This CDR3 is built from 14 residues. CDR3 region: CASSPLGQGTEAFF. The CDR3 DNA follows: TGTGCCAGCAGTCCCCTCGGACAGGGCACTGAAGCTTTCTTT.

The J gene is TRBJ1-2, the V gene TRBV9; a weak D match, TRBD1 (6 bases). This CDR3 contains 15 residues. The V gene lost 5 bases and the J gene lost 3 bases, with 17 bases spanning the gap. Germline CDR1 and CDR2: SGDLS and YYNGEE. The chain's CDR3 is CASRGLGGADYGYTF. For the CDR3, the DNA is TGTGCCAGCAGGGGGTTGGGGGGGGCGGACTATGGCTACACCTTC.

This CDR3 reads CASSFFNEQFF. The CDR3 coding sequence is TGTGCCAGCAGCTTTTTCAATGAGCAGTTCTTC. V usage is TRBV28 and J usage is TRBJ2-1; no definite D call. Germline CDR1 MDHEN, CDR2 SYDVKM. The V and J ends lost 6 bases and 6 bases respectively, with 6 bases between them. The CDR3 consists of 11 residues. The entire variable domain, with the rest obtained from reference TRBV28 and TRBJ2-1, is as follows: DVKVTQSSRYLVKRTGEKVFLECVQDMDHENMFWYRQDPGLGLRLIYFSYDVKMKEKGDIPEGYSVSREKKERFSLILESASTNQTSMYLCASSFFNEQFFGPGTRLTVL.

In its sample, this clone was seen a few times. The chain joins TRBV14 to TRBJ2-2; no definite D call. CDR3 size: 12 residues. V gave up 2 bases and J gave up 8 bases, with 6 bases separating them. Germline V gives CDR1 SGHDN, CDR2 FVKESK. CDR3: CASSQKLGELFF. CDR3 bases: TGTGCCAGCAGCCAAAAACTTGGGGAGCTGTTTTTT.

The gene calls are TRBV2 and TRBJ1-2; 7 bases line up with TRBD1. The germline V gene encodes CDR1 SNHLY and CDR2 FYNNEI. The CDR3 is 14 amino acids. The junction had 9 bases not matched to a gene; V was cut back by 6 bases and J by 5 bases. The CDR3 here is CASSVRDREYGYTF. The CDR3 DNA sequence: TGTGCCAGCAGCGTACGAGACAGGGAATATGGCTACACCTTC.

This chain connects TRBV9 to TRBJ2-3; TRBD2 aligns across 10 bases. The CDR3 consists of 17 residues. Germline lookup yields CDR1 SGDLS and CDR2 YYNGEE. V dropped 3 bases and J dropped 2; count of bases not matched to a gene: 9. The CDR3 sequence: CASSAPTLAGYTDTQYF. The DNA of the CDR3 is TGTGCCAGCAGCGCCCCAACACTAGCGGGGTACACAGATACGCAGTATTTT.

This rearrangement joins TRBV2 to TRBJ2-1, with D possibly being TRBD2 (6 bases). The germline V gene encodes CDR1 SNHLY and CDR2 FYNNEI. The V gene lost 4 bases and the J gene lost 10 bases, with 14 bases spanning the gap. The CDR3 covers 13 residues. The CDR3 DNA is TGTGCCAGCAGTGGGGTACTAGCAAAGGAGCAGTTCTTC. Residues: CASSGVLAKEQFF.

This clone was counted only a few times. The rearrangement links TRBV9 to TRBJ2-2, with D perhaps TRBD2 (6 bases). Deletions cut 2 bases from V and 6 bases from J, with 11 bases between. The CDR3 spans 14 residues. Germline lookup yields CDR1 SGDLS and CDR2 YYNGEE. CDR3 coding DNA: TGTGCCAGCAGCGTGGGCGGGAAGCCCGGGGAGCTGTTTTTT. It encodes CASSVGGKPGELFF.

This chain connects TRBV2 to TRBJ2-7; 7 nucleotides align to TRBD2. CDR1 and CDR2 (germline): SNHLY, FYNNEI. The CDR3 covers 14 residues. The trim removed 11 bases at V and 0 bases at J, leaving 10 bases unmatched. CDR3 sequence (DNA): TGTGCCGGTAAAGCGGGAAAAGACTCCTACGAGCAGTACTTC. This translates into CAGKAGKDSYEQYF.

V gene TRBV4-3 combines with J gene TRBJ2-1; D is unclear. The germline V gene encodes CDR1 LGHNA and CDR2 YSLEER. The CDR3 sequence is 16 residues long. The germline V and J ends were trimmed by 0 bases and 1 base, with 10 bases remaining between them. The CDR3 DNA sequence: TGCGCCAGCAGCCAAGATAGAGTATATTCCTACAATGAGCAGTTCTTC. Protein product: CASSQDRVYSYNEQFF.

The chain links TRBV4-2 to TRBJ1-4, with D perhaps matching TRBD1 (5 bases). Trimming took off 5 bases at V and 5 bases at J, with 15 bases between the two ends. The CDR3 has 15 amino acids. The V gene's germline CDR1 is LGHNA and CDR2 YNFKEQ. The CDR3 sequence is CASSTPGIPNEKLFF. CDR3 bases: TGTGCCAGCAGCACCCCAGGGATCCCGAATGAAAAACTGTTTTTT.

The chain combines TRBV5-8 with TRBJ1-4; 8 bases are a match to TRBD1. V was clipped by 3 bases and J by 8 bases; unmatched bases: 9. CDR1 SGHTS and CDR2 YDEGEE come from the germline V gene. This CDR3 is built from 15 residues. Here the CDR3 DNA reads TGTGCCAGCAGCTCGCGAGGCAGGGGGCGAGAAAAACTGTTTTTT. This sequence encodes CASSSRGRGREKLFF.